A single sample gave rise to the 30 T cell receptor beta chains below, sequenced in a study of OX40 agonist ivuxolimab in advanced cancers. TCRdb's copy holds only in-frame clones and misses some; the assay was immunoSEQ multiplex PCR. Found here are approximately 100,000 clones, approximately 90% of them singletons; the top ten hold 0.25% to 0.35%. Sequenced here: CD4+ or CD8+ T cells sorted from blood, sampled in a trial of the OX40 agonist ivuxolimab. All receptors derive from an adult with an advanced solid tumor such as melanoma, head and neck, liver or kidney cancer.

The chain recombines TRBV18 with TRBJ2-7; D is perhaps TRBD2 (5 bases). The germline V gene encodes CDR1 KGHSH and CDR2 LQKENI. This CDR3 region has 13 residues. The V gene lost 3 bases and the J gene lost 1 base, with 7 bases spanning the gap. The CDR3 DNA follows: TGTGCCAGCTCACCTGGGGAGTCCTACGAGCAGTACTTC. Amino acid sequence: CASSPGESYEQYF.

This chain connects TRBV27 to TRBJ2-5, with D perhaps matching TRBD2 (6 bases). In germline, CDR1 is MNHEY, CDR2 SMNVEV (reference sequence). CDR3 size: 13 residues. V gave up 0 bases and J gave up 7 bases, with 9 bases separating them. The CDR3 loop reads CASSLSWEATQYF. DNA for the CDR3: TGTGCCAGCAGTTTATCTTGGGAGGCGACCCAGTACTTC.

The rearrangement joins TRBV7-2 to TRBJ1-1; 11 nucleotides line up with TRBD1. The V gene end was trimmed by 2 bases and the J gene end by 1 base; junction bases not matched to a gene: 3. Germline V gene data show CDR1 as SGHTA and CDR2 as FQGNSA. The CDR3 is 16 amino acids. Here the CDR3 reads CASSLWDRGRNTEAFF. The CDR3 coding sequence is TGTGCCAGCAGCTTATGGGACAGGGGGAGGAACACTGAAGCTTTCTTT.

This chain uses TRBV5-1 with TRBJ2-5, with D hard to call. The CDR3 sequence is 14 residues long. The V end lost 0 bases, the J end lost 2 bases, and 8 bases lay between the germline ends. Germline V gene lookup returns CDR1 SGHRS and CDR2 YFSETQ. CDR3 DNA sequence: TGCGCCAGCAGCTTGGCCCCACTACAAGAGACCCAGTACTTC. It is translated as CASSLAPLQETQYF.

The V and J genes are TRBV5-1 and TRBJ2-1; the D is unclear. The length of the CDR3 is 13 residues. V was pared by 4 bases and J by 6 bases, with 11 bases between. Germline assignment: CDR1 SGHRS and CDR2 YFSETQ. The CDR3 loop reads CASSLAVGNEQFF. Here the CDR3 DNA reads TGCGCCAGCAGCCTGGCCGTGGGCAATGAGCAGTTCTTC. Full variable domain (remainder filled in from reference TRBV5-1 and TRBJ2-1): KAGVTQTPRYLIKTRGQQVTLSCSPISGHRSVSWYQQTPGQGLQFLFEYFSETQRNKGNFPGRFSGRQFSNSRSEMNVSTLELGDSALYLCASSLAVGNEQFFGPGTRLTVL.

The rearrangement links TRBV19 to TRBJ2-2, with a tentative D call TRBD2 (5 bases). Trimming stripped 5 bases from V and 1 base from J, with 11 bases between. The CDR3 runs 15 residues. Germline lookup yields CDR1 LNHDA and CDR2 SQIVND (reference sequence). The CDR3 DNA follows: TGTGCCAGTAGTCCCCCTAGCCTGAACACCGGGGAGCTGTTTTTT. It specifies CASSPPSLNTGELFF.

This sequence joins TRBV16 and TRBJ2-7; D is possibly TRBD1 (5 bases). The CDR3 covers 13 residues. The germline V gene encodes CDR1 KGHSY and CDR2 FQNENV. V was clipped by 0 bases and J by 3 bases, with 6 bases between them. CDR3 protein: CASSQSRDYEQYF. CDR3 coding DNA: TGTGCCAGCAGCCAATCCAGGGACTACGAGCAGTACTTC. The entire variable domain, with the rest obtained from reference TRBV16 and TRBJ2-7, is as follows: GEEVAQTPKHLVRGEGQKAKLYCAPIKGHSYVFWYQQVLKNEFKFLISFQNENVFDETGMPKERFSAKCLPNSPCSLEIQATKLEDSAVYFCASSQSRDYEQYFGPGTRLTVT.

The rearrangement uses TRBV7-2 and TRBJ2-1; TRBD1 matches 8 bases. Germline lookup yields CDR1 SGHTA and CDR2 FQGNSA. The CDR3 contains 15 residues. With 3 bases clipped from V and 8 bases from J, the junction kept 9 bases outside the gene matches. The chain's CDR3 is CASSFRQGATDEQFF. CDR3 bases: TGTGCCAGCAGCTTCCGCCAGGGGGCGACTGATGAGCAGTTCTTC.

The V gene is TRBV18, the J gene TRBJ2-1; D gene ambiguous. V lost 4 bases and J 0 bases, leaving 16 bases between the germline ends. Germline V lookup: CDR1 KGHSH, CDR2 LQKENI. The CDR3 covers 17 residues. CDR3 sequence: CASSLNRLSYSYNEQFF. In DNA, the CDR3 is TGTGCCAGCTCACTCAATCGACTCAGCTACTCCTACAATGAGCAGTTCTTC.

V and J are TRBV28 and TRBJ2-5; a possible D gene is TRBD2 (6 bases). V lost 5 bases and J 2 bases, leaving 18 bases between the germline ends. Per the germline V gene, CDR1 is MDHEN and CDR2 is SYDVKM. There are 16 residues in the CDR3. The CDR3 DNA is TGTGCCAGCAGTCCACCGGGACTCCGCACACAAGAGACCCAGTACTTC. It specifies CASSPPGLRTQETQYF.

The chain employs TRBV11-3 and TRBJ2-1; D gene uncertain. With 3 bases removed from V and 7 bases from J, the gap between germline ends came to 16 bases. Germline values: CDR1 SGHNT, CDR2 YENEEA. CDR3 length: 15 amino acids. CDR3 residues: CASSFGPPAPNEQFF. CDR3 nucleotide sequence: TGTGCCAGCAGCTTCGGACCCCCGGCACCAAATGAGCAGTTCTTC.

The genes are TRBV19 and TRBJ2-1, with TRBD2 identical over 10 bases. Germline loops: CDR1 LNHDA, CDR2 SQIVND (reference sequence). J gave up 3 bases and V 3 bases, and 8 bases lay outside the gene matches. CDR3 length: 17 amino acids. The CDR3 region has the DNA TGTGCCAGTAGTATCGCGGCTAGCGGGAGCTTCTACAATGAGCAGTTCTTC. Its translation is CASSIAASGSFYNEQFF.

The rearrangement links TRBV5-1 to TRBJ2-7; D possibly uses TRBD1 or TRBD2 (5 bases each). Trimming took 3 bases from V and 0 from J, leaving 10 bases between them. Germline CDR1 reads SGHRS; CDR2 reads YFSETQ. The CDR3 has 14 amino acids. The CDR3 loop is CASSYGTLSYEQYF. The CDR3 DNA reads as TGCGCCAGCAGCTACGGGACCCTCTCCTACGAGCAGTACTTC.

Points on this clone: Other DNA sequences in the same sample also yield this CDR3. The chain employs TRBV5-1 and TRBJ2-7; D is unclear. Trimming took 0 bases from V and 3 from J, leaving 4 bases between them. The germline V gene encodes CDR1 SGHRS and CDR2 YFSETQ. The CDR3 sequence is 12 residues long. CDR3 DNA: TGCGCCAGCAGCTTGGAAGGCTACGAGCAGTACTTC. It specifies CASSLEGYEQYF.

V and J are TRBV28 and TRBJ1-1; 7 bases line up with TRBD1. The CDR3 is made up of 16 amino acids. After removal of 6 bases from V and 4 bases from J, the junction contained 14 bases not matched to a gene. Germline V gene data show CDR1 as MDHEN and CDR2 as SYDVKM. The CDR3 bases are TGTGCCAGCAGATTGGGGGGTACGAGGGGGCGCACTGAAGCTTTCTTT. It specifies CASRLGGTRGRTEAFF.

This clone has more than one count but fewer than ten. The V gene is TRBV2, the J gene TRBJ2-7; D might be TRBD1 (6 bases). V was trimmed by 2 bases and J by 3 bases, leaving 8 bases between them. CDR1 SNHLY and CDR2 FYNNEI come from the germline V gene. The CDR3 covers 13 residues. CDR3 sequence reads: CASSETGFYEQYF. The CDR3 coding sequence is TGTGCCAGCAGTGAAACAGGGTTCTACGAGCAGTACTTC.

The chain is built from TRBV18 and TRBJ2-1; no clear D. V dropped 1 base and J dropped 4 bases, with 5 bases sitting between them. Per the germline V gene, CDR1 is KGHSH and CDR2 is LQKENI. The CDR3 is made up of 13 amino acids. Written as DNA, the CDR3 is TGTGCCAGCTCACCACAGGGTTACAATGAGCAGTTCTTC. Translated, it gives CASSPQGYNEQFF. Full variable domain (rest looked up from reference TRBV18 and TRBJ2-1): NAGVMQNPRHLVRRRGQEARLRCSPMKGHSHVYWYRQLPEEGLKFMVYLQKENIIDESGMPKERFSAEFPKEGPSILRIQQVVRGDSAAYFCASSPQGYNEQFFGPGTRLTVL.

J is TRBJ1-3 and V is TRBV7-2; D gene ambiguous. Germline values: CDR1 SGHTA, CDR2 FQGNSA. This CDR3 region has 17 residues. V was pared by 5 bases and J by 0 bases, with 17 bases between. The CDR3 sequence: CASSTLEDLRSGNTIYF. The CDR3 coding sequence is TGTGCCAGCAGCACCCTTGAGGACCTTCGCTCTGGAAACACCATATATTTT. Looking up the rest from reference TRBV7-2 and TRBJ1-3 gives the full variable domain: GAGVSQSPSNKVTEKGKDVELRCDPISGHTALYWYRQSLGQGLEFLIYFQGNSAPDKSGLPSDRFSAERTGGSVSTLTIQRTQQEDSAVYLCASSTLEDLRSGNTIYFGEGSWLTVV.

This chain links TRBV7-9 with TRBJ2-7, with D possibly matching TRBD1 (6 bases). The CDR3 covers 14 residues. V gave up 3 bases and J gave up 4 bases, with 13 bases separating them. Germline values: CDR1 SEHNR, CDR2 FQNEAQ (reference sequence). CDR3 amino acids: CASSFNQGPYEQYF. The CDR3 DNA sequence: TGTGCCAGCAGCTTCAACCAGGGGCCATACGAGCAGTACTTC.

V and J are TRBV18 and TRBJ2-5; D remains ambiguous. This CDR3 is 14 amino acids long. Trimming removed 5 bases from V and 3 bases from J, with 13 bases in between. Germline values: CDR1 KGHSH, CDR2 LQKENI. The CDR3 nucleotides read TGTGCCAGCTCAGCCGGACGGGTAGAAGAGACCCAGTACTTC. Its protein is CASSAGRVEETQYF.

The rearrangement uses TRBV4-2 and TRBJ2-7; TRBD2 might be the D (6 bases). Germline V gene sequence: CDR1 LGHNA, CDR2 YNFKEQ. Trimming left V 1 base short and J 0 bases short, with 10 bases between. The length of the CDR3 is 15 residues. In DNA form, the CDR3 reads TGTGCCAGCAGCCAAGGACTAGTGAGCTCCTACGAGCAGTACTTC. It translates to CASSQGLVSSYEQYF.

This chain connects TRBV5-4 to TRBJ2-5; D not resolved. Deletions cut 1 base from V and 3 bases from J, with 7 bases between. The CDR3 runs to 13 residues. In germline, CDR1 is SGHNT, CDR2 YYREEE (reference sequence). The CDR3 loop reads CASSLKVKETQYF. CDR3 in DNA: TGTGCCAGCAGCTTGAAGGTGAAAGAGACCCAGTACTTC.

This chain connects TRBV11-2 to TRBJ2-7, with D hard to call. This CDR3 has 14 residues. The V gene's germline CDR1 is SGHAT and CDR2 FQNNGV. V was trimmed by 5 bases and J by 0 bases, leaving 11 bases between them. CDR3 bases: TGTGCCAGCAGCGCCTCGGCTGGCTCCTACGAGCAGTACTTC. Translation gives CASSASAGSYEQYF.

This chain connects TRBV7-9 to TRBJ2-3; D is unresolved. Per the germline V gene, CDR1 is SEHNR and CDR2 is FQNEAQ (reference sequence). CDR3 length: 15 amino acids. V gave up 3 bases and J gave up 1 base, with 11 bases separating them. The CDR3 here is CASSFPTSGTDTQYF. As DNA, the CDR3 is TGTGCCAGCAGCTTCCCTACCTCTGGCACAGATACGCAGTATTTT.

The V gene is TRBV5-1, the J gene TRBJ2-1; D unresolved. The CDR3 totals 16 residues. Germline V gene lookup returns CDR1 SGHRS and CDR2 YFSETQ. Trimming took off 1 base at V and 3 bases at J, with 14 bases between the two ends. The DNA for the CDR3 is TGCGCCAGCAGCTTGAACCCGGGCTCCGTCTACAATGAGCAGTTCTTC. This translates into CASSLNPGSVYNEQFF. The full variable domain, with the rest looked up from reference TRBV5-1 and TRBJ2-1, is KAGVTQTPRYLIKTRGQQVTLSCSPISGHRSVSWYQQTPGQGLQFLFEYFSETQRNKGNFPGRFSGRQFSNSRSEMNVSTLELGDSALYLCASSLNPGSVYNEQFFGPGTRLTVL.

The chain couples TRBV7-2 to TRBJ1-4; D unresolved. CDR3 length equals 13 residues. Germline values: CDR1 SGHTA, CDR2 FQGNSA. Trimming took 3 bases from V and 6 from J, leaving 8 bases between them. In nucleotides, the CDR3 is TGTGCCAGCAGCTTCGGCCAGTATGAAAAACTGTTTTTT. Its translation: CASSFGQYEKLFF.

The V and J genes are TRBV29-1 and TRBJ2-1; D might be TRBD2 (6 bases). The germline CDR1 and CDR2 sequences are SQVTM and ANQGSEA. The V end lost 5 bases, the J end lost 2 bases, and 13 bases lay between the germline ends. The CDR3 extends over 14 amino acids. The CDR3 is CSVQPRGTYNEQFF. The CDR3 DNA sequence: TGCAGCGTTCAGCCCCGGGGGACCTACAATGAGCAGTTCTTC.

This clone came up a few times. The genes are TRBV29-1 and TRBJ2-2, with 8 bases matching TRBD1. The trim removed 6 bases at V and 2 bases at J, leaving 5 bases unmatched. Germline CDR1 is SQVTM and CDR2 is ANQGSEA. CDR3 size: 14 residues. The CDR3 nucleotides are TGCAGCGTAAAAGGACAGGGTAACACCGGGGAGCTGTTTTTT. Its protein product is CSVKGQGNTGELFF.

V and J are TRBV29-1 and TRBJ1-5, with D maybe TRBD1 (5 bases). Trimming removed 5 bases from V and 4 bases from J, with 12 bases in between. CDR1 SQVTM and CDR2 ANQGSEA come from the germline V gene. CDR3 size: 13 residues. CDR3 loop: CSVQPGRNQPQHF. CDR3 nucleotide sequence: TGCAGCGTTCAGCCAGGGAGGAATCAGCCCCAGCATTTT.

In DNA form, the CDR3 reads TGTGCCAGTAGTATCCGGGGACTAGCGGGCAATGAGCAGTTCTTC. Protein sequence: CASSIRGLAGNEQFF. The genes are TRBV19 and TRBJ2-1, with 12 positions matching TRBD2. The CDR3 covers 15 residues. Germline trimming cut 3 bases from V and 6 bases from J; bases unmatched to any gene: 3. Looked up from germline, CDR1 is LNHDA and CDR2 is SQIVND (reference sequence). Combining the CDR3 with reference TRBV19 and TRBJ2-1 gives the whole variable domain DGGITQSPKYLFRKEGQNVTLSCEQNLNHDAMYWYRQDPGQGLRLIYYSQIVNDFQKGDIAEGYSVSREKKESFPLTVTSAQKNPTAFYLCASSIRGLAGNEQFFGPGTRLTVL.